This is a list of T cell receptor beta chains from one sample in a study of blood T cells in healthy people across ages. One entry per CDR3 protein results from TCRdb running MiXCR on the 5' RACE reads. The sample shows around 320,000 distinct CDR3 sequences, 25% to 30% of them seen only once. The sample was blood. Receptor source: a woman between 65 and 79 years old in good health. Each CDR3 is given with its conserved first and last residue. The order of the fields is clone size, V gene, J gene, D gene, CDR3 protein, CDR3 DNA. The D gene is left open where the match is weak. Rows give clone size only sometimes, using once, few, many, or a class for an expanded clone.

NA	TRBV7-2	TRBJ2-5	TRBD1	CASRKAGTVQETQYF	TGTGCCAGCAGGAAAGCCGGGACAGTACAAGAGACCCAGTACTTC
NA	TRBV7-2	TRBJ1-2	NA	CASSVGVPLGYTF	TGTGCCAGCAGCGTAGGCGTCCCTTTGGGCTACACCTTC
many	TRBV12-3/TRBV12-4	TRBJ2-4	NA	CASSLGAGRENIQYF	TGTGCCAGCAGTTTAGGTGCCGGGAGAGAAAACATTCAGTACTTC
NA	TRBV12-3/TRBV12-4	TRBJ2-3	NA	CASSLALAGLSTDTQYF	TGTGCCAGCAGTTTAGCGCTGGCGGGCCTAAGCACAGATACGCAGTATTTT
NA	TRBV29-1	TRBJ1-1	NA	CSARTALNTEVFF	TGCAGCGCCCGGACAGCTTTGAACACTGAAGTTTTCTTT
NA	TRBV6-6	TRBJ2-2	TRBD1	CASRAGTGSSGELFF	TGTGCCAGCAGAGCCGGGACAGGGAGCTCCGGGGAGCTGTTTTTT
once	TRBV10-3	TRBJ2-5	NA	CAISGQGAPGETQYF	TGTGCCATCAGTGGCCAGGGCGCCCCGGGCGAGACCCAGTACTTC
NA	TRBV7-9	TRBJ1-6	NA	CASSLESPLHF	TGTGCCAGCAGCTTAGAATCACCCCTCCACTTT
many	TRBV13	TRBJ2-5	TRBD1	CASSLGTGDEKETQYF	TGTGCCAGCAGCCTAGGGACAGGGGACGAAAAAGAGACCCAGTACTTC
few	TRBV28	TRBJ2-5	TRBD2	CASSAPGTTLRETQYF	TGTGCCAGCAGTGCCCCCGGGACTACCCTTCGGGAGACCCAGTACTTC
few	TRBV7-9	TRBJ2-5	NA	CASSRDRATQYF	TGTGCCAGCAGCCGCGATAGGGCGACCCAGTACTTC